This T cell receptor beta chain appears in the sequencing data of a study of T-cell memory formation after mild COVID-19. Looking at the study overall: Largely donor-specific TCR clusters were found.

TCR alpha and TCR beta cDNA libraries carrying sample barcodes and UMIs came from 5'RACE with constant-segment primers. TCRdb re-called the 5' RACE reads through MiXCR, storing one row per CDR3 protein. Among approximately 100,000 distinct CDR3 sequences, about an eighth were seen once, and the ten largest hold around 30%. Germline V lookup: CDR1 LNHNV, CDR2 YYDKDF (reference sequence). The CDR3 is 15 amino acids. V lost 0 bases to trimming and J lost 6 bases, with 11 bases between them. Findings of the study overall: Clones contracting over day 15 to 85 were CD4/CD8 balanced, with later expanders leaning CD4+. Pre-infection memory harbored some responding clones, suggesting cross-reactive memory joined.

About this clonotype: Antigen specificity is unknown.

The sequence was collected from an adult woman who had mild COVID-19 (a few samples of this study predate the infection). Cell type and time point are not known. The J gene is TRBJ2-2, the V gene TRBV15; perhaps TRBD2 as D (5 bases). The sample taken for sequencing was PBMCs or a T cell subset sorted from them (not recorded which). The CDR3 coding sequence is TGTGCCACCAGCAGAGATTTACCGGGATCCGGGGAGCTGTTTTTT. Translating it yields CATSRDLPGSGELFF.